These 22 T cell receptor beta chains originate from one sample sequenced in a study of OX40 agonist ivuxolimab in advanced cancers. Generated by immunoSEQ multiplex PCR, the TCRdb table keeps only in-frame clones and is missing some. The table lists approximately 74,000 clones, approximately 91% of them singletons. This specimen consisted of CD4+ or CD8+ T cells sorted from blood, obtained in a trial of the OX40 agonist ivuxolimab. The receptors derive from an adult with an advanced solid tumor such as melanoma, head and neck, liver or kidney cancer.

The rearrangement uses TRBV15 and TRBJ1-3, with D unclear. This CDR3 has 17 amino acids. Trimming took off 0 bases at V and 2 bases at J, with 14 bases between the two ends. Germline assignment: CDR1 LNHNV and CDR2 YYDKDF (reference sequence). The CDR3: CATSRDPGSTAGNTIYF. The DNA for the CDR3 is TGTGCCACCAGCAGAGATCCCGGGTCAACCGCTGGAAACACCATATATTTT. Variable domain in full (rest from reference TRBV15 and TRBJ1-3): DAMVIQNPRYQVTQFGKPVTLSCSQTLNHNVMYWYQQKSSQAPKLLFHYYDKDFNNEADTPDNFQSRRPNTSFCFLDIRSPGLGDTAMYLCATSRDPGSTAGNTIYFGEGSWLTVV.

This clone has a handful of counts. V usage is TRBV30 and J usage is TRBJ1-1; D gene unclear. This CDR3 has 15 residues. The V and J ends lost 4 bases and 0 bases respectively, with 15 bases between them. CDR1 and CDR2 from the germline V gene are GTSNPN and SVGIG (reference sequence). The CDR3, as DNA: TGTGCCTGGACCCGACTTTCTCGCTTGAACACTGAAGCTTTCTTT. Residues: CAWTRLSRLNTEAFF.

The J gene is TRBJ1-1, the V gene TRBV9; 7 bases fit TRBD1. V shed 0 bases, J shed 10 bases, and the junction held 12 bases outside the gene matches. CDR1 is SGDLS, CDR2 YYNGEE, per germline. This CDR3 has 15 amino acids. CDR3 bases: TGTGCCAGCAGCGTAGACCCTCGAGGGGGCGAAGGAGCTTTCTTT. Its translation is CASSVDPRGGEGAFF.

The rearrangement uses TRBV9 and TRBJ2-1; 7 nucleotides match TRBD2. The germline V gene has CDR1 SGDLS and CDR2 YYNGEE. The CDR3 contains 15 residues. The J segment lost 7 bases and the V segment lost 0 bases, leaving 7 bases of the junction unmatched. The CDR3 sequence is CASSVELASRNEQFF. CDR3 bases: TGTGCCAGCAGCGTAGAACTAGCGTCTCGTAATGAGCAGTTCTTC.

The chain couples TRBV19 to TRBJ1-2; the D is unclear. Per the germline V gene, CDR1 is LNHDA and CDR2 is SQIVND (reference sequence). The CDR3 length is 12 residues. Trimming stripped 7 bases from V and 4 bases from J, with 10 bases between. CDR3 nucleotide sequence: TGTGCCAGTAAGACACAGCCCTATGGCTACACCTTC. It codes for CASKTQPYGYTF.

The chain couples TRBV13 to TRBJ2-5; tentatively, D is TRBD1 (6 bases). CDR1 and CDR2 (germline): PRHDT, FYEKMQ (reference sequence). V lost 0 bases and J 6 bases, leaving 14 bases between the germline ends. The CDR3 is 15 amino acids. CDR3 DNA: TGTGCCAGCAGCTTAGGCCACAGGGTGGGGAAGACCCAGTACTTC. Protein sequence: CASSLGHRVGKTQYF.

V gene TRBV7-3 combines with J gene TRBJ2-3; D perhaps matches TRBD2 (5 bases). The germline V gene has CDR1 SGHTA and CDR2 FQGTGA. V lost 5 bases, J lost 0 bases, and 12 bases lay in between. This CDR3 contains 15 residues. The CDR3 DNA is TGTGCCAGCAGCCGCGGGCCTTCTAGCACAGATACGCAGTATTTT. Its protein product is CASSRGPSSTDTQYF.

The gene calls are TRBV19 and TRBJ1-2; unclear D gene. V dropped 0 bases and J dropped 12 bases, with 23 bases sitting between them. Germline lookup yields CDR1 LNHDA and CDR2 SQIVND (reference sequence). The CDR3 length is 16 residues. The CDR3 sequence: CASSIESSSPAGGHTF. CDR3 DNA: TGTGCCAGTAGTATAGAATCGTCCTCACCCGCAGGAGGCCACACCTTC.

This clone has only one observation. The gene calls are TRBV10-2 and TRBJ2-1; 10 bases map to TRBD2. Germline V CDR1 and CDR2: WSHSY, SAAADI. After removal of 3 bases from V and 0 bases from J, the junction contained 5 bases not matched to a gene. The CDR3 extends over 17 amino acids. The CDR3 loop is CASSEGLAASSYNEQFF. Written as DNA, the CDR3 is TGCGCCAGCAGTGAAGGACTAGCGGCGAGCTCCTACAATGAGCAGTTCTTC.

The CDR3 DNA is TGTGCCAGTAATCAGAGAGGGGAGCTGTTTTTT. This gives the protein CASNQRGELFF. J is TRBJ2-2 and V is TRBV19; no reliable D call. This CDR3 has 11 amino acids. Germline V lookup: CDR1 LNHDA, CDR2 SQIVND (reference sequence). V was pared by 7 bases and J by 8 bases, with 8 bases between.

This clone was picked up one time. This chain joins TRBV7-9 and TRBJ2-7, with 9 nucleotides matching TRBD1. After removal of 5 bases from V and 0 bases from J, the junction contained 11 bases not matched to a gene. CDR3 size: 17 residues. CDR1 and CDR2 (germline): SEHNR, FQNEAQ (reference sequence). This chain's CDR3 is CASSLMGTGPTSYEQYF. The DNA of the CDR3 is TGTGCCAGCAGCCTAATGGGGACAGGGCCTACCTCCTACGAGCAGTACTTC.

Only one count was recorded for this clone. The CDR3 coding sequence is TGTGCCAGCAGCTTGGGGGGGGTGTCCTCTGAAGCTTTCTTT. Protein product: CASSLGGVSSEAFF. The gene calls are TRBV5-4 and TRBJ1-1; weak D call: TRBD1 (5 bases). This CDR3 spans 14 amino acids. CDR1 SGHNT and CDR2 YYREEE come from the germline V gene (reference sequence). V was trimmed by 0 bases and J by 6 bases, leaving 12 bases between them.

This clone was seen once. This chain uses TRBV19 with TRBJ2-1; a possible D gene is TRBD2 (6 bases). Looked up from germline, CDR1 is LNHDA and CDR2 is SQIVND (reference sequence). The V gene lost 1 base and the J gene lost 5 bases, with 15 bases spanning the gap. The CDR3 extends over 16 amino acids. This CDR3 reads CASSIGRAGKNNEQFF. The DNA of the CDR3 is TGTGCCAGTAGTATAGGGAGGGCGGGAAAAAACAATGAGCAGTTCTTC. The full variable domain, with the rest looked up from reference TRBV19 and TRBJ2-1, is DGGITQSPKYLFRKEGQNVTLSCEQNLNHDAMYWYRQDPGQGLRLIYYSQIVNDFQKGDIAEGYSVSREKKESFPLTVTSAQKNPTAFYLCASSIGRAGKNNEQFFGPGTRLTVL.

J is TRBJ1-1 and V is TRBV6-1; 7 nucleotides line up with TRBD1. The CDR3 spans 14 residues. Per germline, CDR1 MNHNS and CDR2 SASEGT. J gave up 5 bases and V 3 bases, and 6 bases lay outside the gene matches. The CDR3 region is CASSDWTGRTEAFF. CDR3 sequence (DNA): TGTGCCAGCAGTGATTGGACAGGTCGTACTGAAGCTTTCTTT.

The chain has TRBV7-8 and TRBJ1-1; 7 nucleotides agree with TRBD1. The CDR3 is made up of 14 amino acids. Germline CDR1 is SGHVS and CDR2 is FQNEAQ. Trimming took 5 bases from V and 3 from J; bases not matched to a gene: 6. CDR3 sequence: CASSKGQVDTEAFF. CDR3 sequence (DNA): TGTGCCAGCAGCAAAGGACAGGTGGACACTGAAGCTTTCTTT.

This chain connects TRBV27 to TRBJ2-1; 9 nucleotides agree with TRBD2. V lost 1 base to trimming and J lost 5 bases; unmatched junction nucleotides: 9. This CDR3 spans 17 amino acids. Germline loops: CDR1 MNHEY, CDR2 SMNVEV (reference sequence). This chain's CDR3 is CASSLWEGLAGNNEQFF. In DNA form, the CDR3 reads TGTGCCAGCAGTTTATGGGAAGGGCTAGCGGGAAACAATGAGCAGTTCTTC.

The chain uses TRBV6-1 and TRBJ2-3, with 8 bases that match TRBD2. The germline CDR1 and CDR2 sequences are MNHNS and SASEGT. V dropped 7 bases and J dropped 1; count of bases not matched to a gene: 7. The CDR3 runs 15 residues. CDR3 DNA: TGTGCCAGCAAAAGGGGAGCGGGAGGCACAGATACGCAGTATTTT. The encoded protein is CASKRGAGGTDTQYF.

The chain carries TRBV6-1 and TRBJ2-1, with 13 bases aligning to TRBD2. The germline gives CDR1 MNHNS, CDR2 SASEGT. The junction had 6 bases not matched to a gene; V was cut back by 6 bases and J by 7 bases. CDR3 length: 15 amino acids. DNA of the CDR3: TGTGCCAGCAGGGGGGGACTAGCGGGAATTAATGAGCAGTTCTTC. Protein product: CASRGGLAGINEQFF.

The chain has TRBV19 and TRBJ2-3, with unresolved D. The length of the CDR3 is 13 residues. The V gene lost 5 bases and the J gene lost 8 bases, with 14 bases spanning the gap. From germline, CDR1 is LNHDA and CDR2 SQIVND (reference sequence). The CDR3 loop is CASSFLFLSTQYF. The CDR3 coding sequence is TGTGCCAGTAGTTTCCTTTTCCTCAGTACGCAGTATTTT.

The chain combines TRBV27 with TRBJ2-3, with 9 bases matching TRBD1. The CDR3 loop spans 15 amino acids. V lost 6 bases and J lost 2; bases outside the gene matches: 6. Germline CDR1 is MNHEY and CDR2 is SMNVEV (reference sequence). The CDR3 nucleotides read TGTGCCAGCAGGTCACAGGGGGCCCACACAGATACGCAGTATTTT. Its protein is CASRSQGAHTDTQYF.

The table lists this clone with a count of one. This sequence joins TRBV19 and TRBJ2-7; 11 bases align to TRBD1. The germline V gene has CDR1 LNHDA and CDR2 SQIVND (reference sequence). Unmatched junction bases numbered 2, after V lost 1 base and J lost 6 bases. The CDR3 is 14 residues long. CDR3 sequence: CASSIGTGGVEQYF. In DNA, the CDR3 is TGTGCCAGTAGTATAGGGACAGGGGGCGTCGAGCAGTACTTC.

J is TRBJ2-3 and V is TRBV25-1, with 12 bases matching TRBD2. This CDR3 is built from 15 residues. Germline V gene data show CDR1 as MGHDK and CDR2 as SYGVNS. J lost 1 base, V lost 4 bases, and 0 bases had no gene match. This CDR3 is CASSGLAGGTDTQYF. Written as DNA, the CDR3 is TGTGCCAGCAGTGGACTAGCGGGAGGCACAGATACGCAGTATTTT.